The sequence of this T cell receptor (beta chain) was determined in a study of T cell repertoires in cytomegalovirus infection. On the study more broadly: Public TCR beta signatures indicated both CMV infection and matching HLA type. Notes on the study in general: CMV-specific TCR beta clonotypes restricted by HLA-C dominated the ex vivo response. Accumulated public TCR beta family frequency recognized individuals carrying CMV together with the relevant HLA.

TCRdb re-analysed the reads in MiXCR, keeping a single row per CDR3 protein. The table shows hundreds of thousands of distinct CDR3 sequences, with 29% occurring only once. Remarks on this clonotype: Its matching antigen is unknown.

V shed 3 bases and J shed 5 bases, with 10 bases lying between them. From germline, CDR1 is KGHSH and CDR2 LQKENI. This CDR3 is 13 amino acids long. The TCR comes from a human donor in good health (CMV status not recorded). Some clones in this sample may be carry-over from other donors' samples. The input for sequencing was cultured PBMCs, taken from culture after CMV antigen stimulation. The rearrangement joins TRBV18 to TRBJ2-5; maybe TRBD2 (6 bases). CDR3 sequence (DNA): TGTGCCAGCTCACCTCCCGGAGGGGAGACCCAGTACTTC. Its protein product is CASSPPGGETQYF.